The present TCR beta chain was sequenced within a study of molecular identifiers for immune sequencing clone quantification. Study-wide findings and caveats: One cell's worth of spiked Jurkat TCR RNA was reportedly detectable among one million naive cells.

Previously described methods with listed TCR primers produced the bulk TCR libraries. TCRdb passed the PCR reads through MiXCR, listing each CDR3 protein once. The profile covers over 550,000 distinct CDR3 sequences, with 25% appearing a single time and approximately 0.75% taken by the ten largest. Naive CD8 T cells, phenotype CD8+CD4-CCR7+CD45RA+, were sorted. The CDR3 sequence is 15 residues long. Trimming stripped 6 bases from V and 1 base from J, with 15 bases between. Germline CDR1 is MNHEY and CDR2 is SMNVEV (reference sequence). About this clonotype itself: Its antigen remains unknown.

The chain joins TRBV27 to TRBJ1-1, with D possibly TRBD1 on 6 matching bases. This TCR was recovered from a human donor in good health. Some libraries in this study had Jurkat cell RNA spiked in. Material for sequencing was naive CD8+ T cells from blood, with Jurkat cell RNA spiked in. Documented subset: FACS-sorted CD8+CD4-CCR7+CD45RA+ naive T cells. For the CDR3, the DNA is TGTGCCAGCAGCCTAGCGGGACATCCGAACACTGAAGCTTTCTTT. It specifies CASSLAGHPNTEAFF.